Detailed here is one T cell receptor (beta chain). The method was immunoSEQ multiplex PCR; TCRdb's version includes in-frame clones alone and lacks a portion of them. The sample lists approximately 150,000 clones; approximately 88% were seen once. The data belong to a study of blood T cell repertoires in COVID-19. Overall study: There were acute and convalescent COVID-19 samples, and they came from the United States, Italy and Spain. T cells, B-cell-depleted T cells, or PBMCs provided the cDNA or gDNA that served as material.

The CDR3 totals 12 residues. The J segment lost 2 bases and the V segment lost 8 bases, leaving 1 base of the junction unmatched. Germline CDR1 is MDHEN and CDR2 is SYDVKM. This rearrangement joins TRBV28 to TRBJ2-3; TRBD2 agrees at 7 bases. Sequencing was carried out using peripheral blood. This clonotype was sampled from a human donor in a cohort sampled during active COVID-19. The DNA of the CDR3 is TGTGCCAGCGGGACTACCACAGATACGCAGTATTTT. Encoded protein: CASGTTTDTQYF.